The 15 T cell receptor beta chains in this list originate from one sample, sequenced in a study of T cells in women clearing cervical HPV infection listed by TCRdb under 2018. Libraries were built with the immunoSEQ multiplex PCR assay. Sourced from immuneACCESS, this table was stored by TCRdb with only in-frame sequences that have V and J called. A share of the clones is absent; for the studies checked, an unresolved V gene accounts for under half, and the remainder has no known explanation. The sample's own table lists about 46,000 clones. 35% of the sample is held by the ten biggest clonotypes. The source material was blood buffy coat. The receptor set was obtained from a woman aged 18-70 years with a cervical HPV16 infection that either progressed to CIN3+ or cleared (not recorded which).

Points on this clone: The read terminates 3 residues before the CDR3 end, so the remaining end is supplied by the germline J gene. This chain links TRBV30 with TRBJ1-5, with a weak D call TRBD1 (5 bases). CDR1 GTSNPN and CDR2 SVGIG come from the germline V gene (reference sequence). The CDR3 sequence is 16 residues long. V was shortened by 1 base and J by 0 bases, with 13 bases between the two germline ends. The sequenced part of the CDR3 DNA is TGTGCCTGGAGTGATCCCAGACAGTATAGCAATCAGCCC. Translation: CAWSDPRQYSNQP. The full CDR3 is CAWSDPRQYSNQPQHF.

Comment on this clone: The CDR3 end lies 3 residues beyond the end of the read and is filled in from the germline J gene. The chain has TRBV10-3 and TRBJ2-1; a weak D match, TRBD1 (5 bases). Trimming took 5 bases from V and 6 from J, leaving 5 bases between them. There are 11 residues in the CDR3. Germline CDR1 reads ENHRY; CDR2 reads SYGVKD. CDR3 bases read: TGTGCCATCAGTAGGGGCAATGAG. It is translated as CAISRGNE. The entire CDR3 reads CAISRGNEQFF.

Concerning this clone itself: Read coverage stops 3 residues before the CDR3 terminus; the germline J gene supplies the remainder. V usage is TRBV7-2 and J usage is TRBJ1-5; 8 bases are shared with TRBD1. J gave up 4 bases and V 5 bases, and 7 bases lay outside the gene matches. CDR1 and CDR2 (germline): SGHTA, FQGNSA. The CDR3 consists of 15 residues. The part of the CDR3 DNA that was read is TGTGCCAGCAGCCCGGGGGACAGGCAGAATCAGCCC. The encoded protein is CASSPGDRQNQP. The complete CDR3 reads CASSPGDRQNQPQHF.

As regards this clone: The read finishes 3 residues shy of the CDR3 end, and the germline J gene is used to complete it. The chain couples TRBV7-2 to TRBJ2-2; D remains ambiguous. The CDR3 runs 14 residues. The V and J ends lost 6 bases and 3 bases respectively, with 11 bases between them. Germline CDR1 is SGHTA and CDR2 is FQGNSA. This CDR3 reads CASSLIRDTGELFF. Incomplete CDR3 DNA: TGTGCCAGCAGTCTTATAAGGGACACCGGGGAG.

Turning to this clone: Coverage ceases 3 residues before the CDR3 finishes, and the germline J gene fills in the end. The rearrangement uses TRBV7-2 and TRBJ2-3; D possibly corresponds to TRBD1 (7 bases). The CDR3 contains 13 residues. CDR1 is SGHTA, CDR2 FQGNSA, per germline. The DNA read from the CDR3 is TGTGCCAGCGGGACAGCGGGCAATCAGCCG. Protein: CASGTAGNQP. The entire CDR3 sequence reads CASGTAGNQPQYF. Combining the CDR3 with reference TRBV7-2 and TRBJ2-3 gives the whole variable domain GAGVSQSPSNKVTEKGKDVELRCDPISGHTALYWYRQSLGQGLEFLIYFQGNSAPDKSGLPSDRFSAERTGGSVSTLTIQRTQQEDSAVYLCASGTAGNQPQYFGPGTRLTVL.

Turning to this clone: The CDR3 end falls 3 residues outside the read, so it is completed with the germline J gene. The chain employs TRBV7-2 and TRBJ2-3; 7 nucleotides match TRBD1. V trimming: 0 bases; J trimming: 8 bases; junction bases outside the gene matches: 5. Germline V gives CDR1 SGHTA, CDR2 FQGNSA. CDR3 length: 14 residues. The CDR3 spells CASSLATGEGTQYF. The sequenced part of the CDR3 DNA is TGTGCCAGCAGCTTAGCCACAGGGGAAGGTACG. The full variable domain, in which reference TRBV7-2 and TRBJ2-3 provide the parts outside the CDR3, is GAGVSQSPSNKVTEKGKDVELRCDPISGHTALYWYRQSLGQGLEFLIYFQGNSAPDKSGLPSDRFSAERTGGSVSTLTIQRTQQEDSAVYLCASSLATGEGTQYFGPGTRLTVL.

For this clone: The read stops 3 residues short of the end of the CDR3; the missing end is completed from the germline J gene. The chain employs TRBV19 and TRBJ1-5; 8 nucleotides match TRBD1. This CDR3 comprises 13 residues. The germline V gene encodes CDR1 LNHDA and CDR2 SQIVND (reference sequence). V lost 6 bases and J lost 4; bases outside the gene matches: 2. The chain's CDR3 is CASRDRANQPQHF. CDR3 DNA (partial): TGTGCCAGTAGGGACAGGGCTAATCAGCCC.

Notes on this clone: The read terminates 3 residues ahead of where the CDR3 ends, so the germline J gene completes it. The chain combines TRBV7-9 with TRBJ2-2, with 8 bases aligning to TRBD1. The CDR3 extends over 15 amino acids. Germline assignment: CDR1 SEHNR and CDR2 FQNEAQ (reference sequence). This chain's CDR3 is CASSLDQGANSPLFF. The part of the CDR3 DNA that was read is TGTGCCAGCAGCTTAGACCAGGGGGCGAATTCACCG.

On this clone itself: Sequencing ends 3 residues short of the CDR3 end; the germline J gene provides the rest. This sequence joins TRBV19 and TRBJ2-3; TRBD1 matches at 8 bases. Germline CDR1 and CDR2: LNHDA and SQIVND (reference sequence). V was pared by 7 bases and J by 4 bases, with 10 bases of the junction left unmatched. This CDR3 has 15 residues. CDR3 DNA, as far as it was read: TGTGCCAGTAAAATATCGGCAGGGGGCTCAGATACG. Amino acid sequence: CASKISAGGSDT. The whole CDR3 protein is CASKISAGGSDTQYF. Together with reference TRBV19 and TRBJ2-3, the CDR3 gives the full variable domain: DGGITQSPKYLFRKEGQNVTLSCEQNLNHDAMYWYRQDPGQGLRLIYYSQIVNDFQKGDIAEGYSVSREKKESFPLTVTSAQKNPTAFYLCASKISAGGSDTQYFGPGTRLTVL.

Worth noting for this clone: The observed sequence ends 3 residues before the CDR3 terminus, with the missing tail filled in from the germline J gene. The V call is TRBV5-6, the J call TRBJ1-1; 8 bases map to TRBD1. Germline V lookup: CDR1 SGHDT, CDR2 YYEEEE. The CDR3 has 15 amino acids. J was trimmed by 0 bases and V by 4 bases; bases with no gene match: 5. CDR3: CASSDWTGLNTEAFF. CDR3 DNA, as far as it was read: TGTGCCAGCAGCGACTGGACAGGGTTGAACACTGAA.

In the case of this clone: The read stops 3 residues short of the end of the CDR3; the missing end is completed from the germline J gene. The chain carries TRBV5-1 and TRBJ2-1, with TRBD2 matching 10 bases. Germline CDR1 is SGHRS and CDR2 is YFSETQ. The CDR3 has 13 residues. V dropped 5 bases and J dropped 8; count of bases not matched to a gene: 4. The CDR3 here is CASSTSGMYEQFF. The CDR3 DNA, read in part, is TGCGCCAGCAGTACTAGCGGGATGTATGAG.

Of note for this clone: From the germline J gene comes the end of the CDR3, since the read stops 3 residues before it. The chain combines TRBV7-3 with TRBJ2-1, with a weak D call TRBD2 (7 bases). CDR3 length: 15 residues. Germline CDR1 is SGHTA and CDR2 is FQGTGA. Deletions cut 2 bases from V and 7 bases from J, with 15 bases between. The CDR3 sequence is CASSLSGLGGNEQFF. The sequenced CDR3 bases are TGTGCCAGCAGCTTATCCGGACTAGGGGGGAATGAG.

A word on this clone: The read falls 3 residues short of the CDR3 end, and the missing part is taken from the germline J gene. The chain is built from TRBV20-1 and TRBJ2-7, with 7 bases that match TRBD2. Losses at the gene ends were 6 bases for V and 2 bases for J; bases not matched to a gene: 13. Germline CDR1 reads DFQATT; CDR2 reads SNEGSKA (reference sequence). This CDR3 spans 15 amino acids. The CDR3 DNA, read in part, is TGCAGTGCCCAGAGTCCTAGCGGTTATGCCTACGAG. Protein product: CSAQSPSGYAYE. The full CDR3 protein is CSAQSPSGYAYEQYF.

As regards this clone: The read gets to within 3 residues of the CDR3 end, and the germline J gene fills in the rest. The V gene is TRBV7-2, the J gene TRBJ1-5; TRBD1 might be the D (5 bases). V lost 5 bases and J lost 3, with 14 bases in between. The CDR3 covers 15 residues. Germline CDR1 is SGHTA and CDR2 is FQGNSA. CDR3 in amino acids: CASSPGSGVNQPQHF. Incomplete CDR3 DNA: TGTGCCAGCAGCCCAGGGAGTGGAGTCAATCAGCCC.

A note on this clone: Read sequence stops 3 residues before the CDR3 end, and the germline J gene provides the missing end. V gene TRBV5-1 combines with J gene TRBJ2-7; 7 bases are a match to TRBD1. Germline values: CDR1 SGHRS, CDR2 YFSETQ. This CDR3 spans 16 amino acids. V was clipped by 0 bases and J by 2 bases; unmatched bases: 8. The CDR3 bases that were read are TGCGCCAGCAGCTTGGCCAGGACAGGAGTAGCCTACGAG. Its translation: CASSLARTGVAYE. The whole CDR3 region reads CASSLARTGVAYEQYF.